This is a list of T cell receptor beta chains from one sample in a study of Ad26.COV2.S vaccination and SARS-CoV-2 variants. Clones were read by immunoSEQ multiplex PCR, and TCRdb kept only the in-frame ones, dropping some. The sample yields hundreds of thousands of clones, roughly 90% seen once. Sequencing was performed on peripheral blood, taken in a trial of Ad26.COV2.S vaccine versus placebo. These receptors originate from a person between 18 and 60 years old who received the Ad26.COV2.S COVID-19 vaccine or a placebo. Both conserved end residues are part of each CDR3. Fields, in order: clone size, J gene, D gene, V gene, CDR3 DNA, CDR3 protein. A D gene is named only where the DNA matches it firmly. Clone sizes are given selectively: once, few, many, or a class where the clone is expanded.

clone_size: NA
j_call: TRBJ2-7
d_call: NA
v_call: TRBV11-1
cdr3_nt: TGTGCCAGCAGCCCCGTACAGCCCTACGAGCAGTACTTC
cdr3_aa: CASSPVQPYEQYF

clone_size: few
j_call: TRBJ1-2
d_call: NA
v_call: TRBV4-3
cdr3_nt: TGCGCCAGCAGCCACATAAACGAGGGTACAGATGGCTACACCTTC
cdr3_aa: CASSHINEGTDGYTF

clone_size: NA
j_call: TRBJ1-5
d_call: NA
v_call: TRBV5-6
cdr3_nt: TGTGCCAGCAGCATAGGAAGTCTGCCCCAGCATTTT
cdr3_aa: CASSIGSLPQHF

clone_size: NA
j_call: TRBJ1-4
d_call: TRBD1
v_call: TRBV19
cdr3_nt: TGTGCCAGTCGCCGGGTCCGACAGGGACGGACTGAAAAACTGTTTTTT
cdr3_aa: CASRRVRQGRTEKLFF

clone_size: once
j_call: TRBJ1-2
d_call: NA
v_call: TRBV7-9
cdr3_nt: TGTGCCAGCAGCTTAGGAGGAACTTATGGCTACACCTTC
cdr3_aa: CASSLGGTYGYTF

clone_size: NA
j_call: TRBJ1-1
d_call: TRBD1
v_call: TRBV6-2/TRBV6-3
cdr3_nt: TGTGCCAGCAGTTATACGGACAGGGGTACTGAAGCTTTCTTT
cdr3_aa: CASSYTDRGTEAFF

clone_size: NA
j_call: TRBJ1-1
d_call: NA
v_call: TRBV5-4
cdr3_nt: TGTGCCAGCAGCCTACAGTTGGACACTGAAGCTTTCTTT
cdr3_aa: CASSLQLDTEAFF

clone_size: NA
j_call: TRBJ1-6
d_call: NA
v_call: TRBV19
cdr3_nt: TGTGCCAGTAGTATAGATACGGGGAGTCAGTCACCCCTCCACTTT
cdr3_aa: CASSIDTGSQSPLHF

clone_size: NA
j_call: TRBJ2-5
d_call: TRBD2
v_call: TRBV5-1
cdr3_nt: TGCGCCAGCAGCTTGTTCCGAGGCAGCGGGGGGGTTGAGACCCAGTACTTC
cdr3_aa: CASSLFRGSGGVETQYF

clone_size: NA
j_call: TRBJ1-4
d_call: TRBD1
v_call: TRBV5-4
cdr3_nt: TGTGCCAGCAGCTCTGACAGGGGGCGCGGTGAAAAACTGTTTTTT
cdr3_aa: CASSSDRGRGEKLFF

clone_size: few
j_call: TRBJ1-1
d_call: NA
v_call: TRBV18
cdr3_nt: TGTGCCAGCTCCCAAAGACCACCGAACACTGAAGCTTTCTTT
cdr3_aa: CASSQRPPNTEAFF

clone_size: NA
j_call: TRBJ2-6
d_call: NA
v_call: TRBV19
cdr3_nt: TGTGCCAGTAGTATAGTGTCCTCTGGGGCCAACGTCCTGACTTTC
cdr3_aa: CASSIVSSGANVLTF

clone_size: NA
j_call: TRBJ2-1
d_call: NA
v_call: TRBV19
cdr3_nt: TGTGCCAGTAGTCACCGGGTAGGAGACAATGAGCAGTTCTTC
cdr3_aa: CASSHRVGDNEQFF

clone_size: NA
j_call: TRBJ2-7
d_call: NA
v_call: TRBV5-5
cdr3_nt: TGTGCCAGCAGCCCGGGGGACAGATCGAACTACGAGCAGTACTTC
cdr3_aa: CASSPGDRSNYEQYF

clone_size: once
j_call: TRBJ2-2
d_call: NA
v_call: TRBV11-3
cdr3_nt: TGTGCCAGCAGCTTAGGGGGCCCCGGGGAGCTGTTTTTT
cdr3_aa: CASSLGGPGELFF

clone_size: NA
j_call: TRBJ2-2
d_call: NA
v_call: TRBV5-1
cdr3_nt: TGCGCCAGCAAGACAGGGAACACCGGGGAGCTGTTTTTT
cdr3_aa: CASKTGNTGELFF

clone_size: NA
j_call: TRBJ1-6
d_call: NA
v_call: TRBV11-2
cdr3_nt: TGTGCCAGCAGCTTAGCGGACACGTCCTGGGATTATTCACCCCTCCACTTT
cdr3_aa: CASSLADTSWDYSPLHF

clone_size: NA
j_call: TRBJ1-2
d_call: TRBD1
v_call: TRBV5-5
cdr3_nt: TGTGCCAGCAGCTTGGACCCGGGACAGGGGGCCTCTGGCTACACCTTC
cdr3_aa: CASSLDPGQGASGYTF

clone_size: NA
j_call: TRBJ1-4
d_call: NA
v_call: TRBV5-1
cdr3_nt: TGCGCCAGCAGCCCCGTGGGAACTAATGAAAAACTGTTTTTT
cdr3_aa: CASSPVGTNEKLFF

clone_size: NA
j_call: TRBJ2-5
d_call: NA
v_call: TRBV18
cdr3_nt: TGTGCCAGCTCATCGAATCAAGAGACCCAGTACTTC
cdr3_aa: CASSSNQETQYF

clone_size: NA
j_call: TRBJ1-1
d_call: TRBD1
v_call: TRBV10-3
cdr3_nt: TGTGCCATCAGAACCGGGACAGGGTTTGGAGCTTTCTTT
cdr3_aa: CAIRTGTGFGAFF

clone_size: NA
j_call: TRBJ1-2
d_call: TRBD1
v_call: TRBV27
cdr3_nt: TGTGCCAGCAGTTTATGGCAGGGGGCAGGTGGCTACACCTTC
cdr3_aa: CASSLWQGAGGYTF

clone_size: NA
j_call: TRBJ2-6
d_call: NA
v_call: TRBV7-9
cdr3_nt: TGTGCCAGCACCGCACCCTCTTCTGGGGCCAACGTCCTGACTTTC
cdr3_aa: CASTAPSSGANVLTF

clone_size: NA
j_call: TRBJ1-1
d_call: NA
v_call: TRBV6-4
cdr3_nt: TGTGCCAGCAGCATAGACGTGGCCGCCGAAGCTTTCTTT
cdr3_aa: CASSIDVAAEAFF

clone_size: NA
j_call: TRBJ1-5
d_call: TRBD1
v_call: TRBV6-2/TRBV6-3
cdr3_nt: TGTGCCAGCAGCAACGGACAGGGGAGTCAGCCCCAGCATTTT
cdr3_aa: CASSNGQGSQPQHF

clone_size: NA
j_call: TRBJ2-4
d_call: TRBD2
v_call: TRBV3-1/TRBV3-2
cdr3_nt: TGTGCCAGCAGCCAAGTAACGACTAGCGGGTTCCAAAACATTCAGTACTTC
cdr3_aa: CASSQVTTSGFQNIQYF

clone_size: NA
j_call: TRBJ2-7
d_call: NA
v_call: TRBV9
cdr3_nt: TGTGCCAGCAGCACACAGGGCTACGAGCAGTACTTC
cdr3_aa: CASSTQGYEQYF

clone_size: NA
j_call: TRBJ1-6
d_call: TRBD1
v_call: TRBV7-2
cdr3_nt: TGTGCCAGCAGCTTCGCCGCCGGCACAGGGGTTAATTCACCCCTCCACTTT
cdr3_aa: CASSFAAGTGVNSPLHF

clone_size: NA
j_call: TRBJ2-2
d_call: NA
v_call: TRBV6-4
cdr3_nt: TGTGCCAGCAGTGATCAGGGACGGAACACCGGGGAGCTGTTTTTT
cdr3_aa: CASSDQGRNTGELFF

clone_size: NA
j_call: TRBJ2-7
d_call: NA
v_call: TRBV3-1/TRBV3-2
cdr3_nt: TGTGCCAGCAGCCAAGATCGGGGATACGAGCAGTACTTC
cdr3_aa: CASSQDRGYEQYF

clone_size: once
j_call: TRBJ1-4
d_call: NA
v_call: TRBV4-1
cdr3_nt: TGCGCCAGCAGCCGAGTGGGGCCGACTAATGAAAAACTGTTTTTT
cdr3_aa: CASSRVGPTNEKLFF

clone_size: NA
j_call: TRBJ2-2
d_call: TRBD2
v_call: TRBV4-2
cdr3_nt: TGTGCCAGCAGCCAAGCGGGACTAGCGGGAGAAGGCGGGGAGCTGTTTTTT
cdr3_aa: CASSQAGLAGEGGELFF

clone_size: NA
j_call: TRBJ1-1
d_call: NA
v_call: TRBV7-8
cdr3_nt: TGTGCCAGCAGTCCTCACGCGAACACTGAAGCTTTCTTT
cdr3_aa: CASSPHANTEAFF

clone_size: NA
j_call: TRBJ2-5
d_call: NA
v_call: TRBV7-9
cdr3_nt: TGTGCCAGCAGCTTCTCCGGGACACAAGAGACCCAGTACTTC
cdr3_aa: CASSFSGTQETQYF

clone_size: NA
j_call: TRBJ1-2
d_call: NA
v_call: TRBV7-2
cdr3_nt: TGTGCCAGCAGGCTTTCCAAGGGGATCTGCACCTTC
cdr3_aa: CASRLSKGICTF

clone_size: NA
j_call: TRBJ1-1
d_call: NA
v_call: TRBV6-5
cdr3_nt: TGTGCCAGCAGCCCGGGGGCCAGGGGAAACACTGAAGCTTTCTTT
cdr3_aa: CASSPGARGNTEAFF

clone_size: NA
j_call: TRBJ2-5
d_call: NA
v_call: TRBV25-1
cdr3_nt: TGTGCCAGCAGTGCTTCCCGGACGGGCCAAGAGACCCAGTACTTC
cdr3_aa: CASSASRTGQETQYF

clone_size: NA
j_call: TRBJ2-1
d_call: TRBD1
v_call: TRBV27
cdr3_nt: TGTGCCAGCAGCCCCGGGACAGGGGCTTACAATGAGCAGTTCTTC
cdr3_aa: CASSPGTGAYNEQFF

clone_size: NA
j_call: TRBJ1-6
d_call: NA
v_call: TRBV14
cdr3_nt: TGTGCCAGCAGCCAAGGGGGGAGTTATTCACCCCTCCACTTT
cdr3_aa: CASSQGGSYSPLHF

clone_size: NA
j_call: TRBJ2-7
d_call: TRBD2
v_call: TRBV11-2
cdr3_nt: TGTGCCAGCAGCTCCGGGACTAGCGGGATGGAGCAGTACTTC
cdr3_aa: CASSSGTSGMEQYF

clone_size: NA
j_call: TRBJ2-7
d_call: NA
v_call: TRBV10-1
cdr3_nt: TGCGCCAGCAGTGAGAGTTTCAGGGACGAGCAGTACTTC
cdr3_aa: CASSESFRDEQYF

clone_size: NA
j_call: TRBJ2-7
d_call: NA
v_call: TRBV5-4
cdr3_nt: TGTGCCAGCAGCTTGGGGGGCGGGTACGAGCAGTACTTC
cdr3_aa: CASSLGGGYEQYF

clone_size: NA
j_call: TRBJ1-1
d_call: TRBD1
v_call: TRBV5-6
cdr3_nt: TGTGCCAGCAGCCTAGACAGGGTGAACACTGAAGCTTTCTTT
cdr3_aa: CASSLDRVNTEAFF

clone_size: NA
j_call: TRBJ2-3
d_call: TRBD1
v_call: TRBV7-9
cdr3_nt: TGTGCCAGCAGCGTACAGGGGAGTGCAGATACGCAGTATTTT
cdr3_aa: CASSVQGSADTQYF

clone_size: NA
j_call: TRBJ2-7
d_call: TRBD2
v_call: TRBV19
cdr3_nt: TGTGCCAGTAGTATAACTCCTAGCGGGAGTCAAGGCGAGCAGTACTTC
cdr3_aa: CASSITPSGSQGEQYF

clone_size: NA
j_call: TRBJ2-7
d_call: NA
v_call: TRBV4-2
cdr3_nt: TGTGCCAGCAGCCAAGTAGCGGCCGCCCGGGACGAGCAGTACTTC
cdr3_aa: CASSQVAAARDEQYF

clone_size: once
j_call: TRBJ2-7
d_call: NA
v_call: TRBV19
cdr3_nt: TGTGCCAGTAGTATTGGGGCAGGAATGATTTACGAGCAGTACTTC
cdr3_aa: CASSIGAGMIYEQYF

clone_size: NA
j_call: TRBJ2-6
d_call: NA
v_call: TRBV19
cdr3_nt: TGTGCCAGTACTGGGACCTCCGGAAGCTCTGGGGCCAACGTCCTGACTTTC
cdr3_aa: CASTGTSGSSGANVLTF

clone_size: NA
j_call: TRBJ1-1
d_call: TRBD1
v_call: TRBV9
cdr3_nt: TGTGCCAGCAGCGTAGGAGCGGTTGGGACAGGGGGTCGCACTGAAGCTTTCTTT
cdr3_aa: CASSVGAVGTGGRTEAFF

clone_size: NA
j_call: TRBJ1-1
d_call: NA
v_call: TRBV6-5
cdr3_nt: TGTGCCAGCAGTTACAGGGCAGGGCGCGCCCTCACTGAAGCTTTCTTT
cdr3_aa: CASSYRAGRALTEAFF

clone_size: NA
j_call: TRBJ2-2
d_call: TRBD2
v_call: TRBV7-9
cdr3_nt: TGTGCCAGCAGCTTAGATCGGACTAGACCGACCGGGGAGCTGTTTTTT
cdr3_aa: CASSLDRTRPTGELFF

clone_size: NA
j_call: TRBJ2-6
d_call: NA
v_call: TRBV9
cdr3_nt: TGTGCCAGCAGCCTAAGGGCCCCCGGGGCCAACGTCCTGACTTTC
cdr3_aa: CASSLRAPGANVLTF

clone_size: NA
j_call: TRBJ1-5
d_call: NA
v_call: TRBV6-2/TRBV6-3
cdr3_nt: TGTGCCAGCACCCCTTACAGGGAGTCGCGCAATCAGCCCCAGCATTTT
cdr3_aa: CASTPYRESRNQPQHF